This T cell receptor beta chain appears in the sequencing data of a study of blood T cell repertoires in COVID-19 (TCRdb year 2020). Looking at the study overall: Samples from collaborators originated in the United States, Italy and Spain and spanned both the acute and convalescent phases of COVID-19. The material from the prospective study consisted of cDNA or gDNA derived from T cells, B-cell-depleted T cells, or PBMCs. Deeply sampled blood TCRbeta repertoires from subjects exposed to, actively infected with, or recovered from COVID-19 were included in the dataset. The repertoires were released in a freely available public database intended as a resource for research on the immune response to SARS-CoV-2. Samples came from the ongoing ImmuneRACE study (first 160 participants) plus 1,254 subjects from 6 global collaborators. Sample metadata almost always included a de-identified subject ID, COVID-19 status, age in years and sex. Where HLA class I and class II types were available, the types were taken from metadata supplied by the sample provider, not from assay-based typing. Results the study describes overall, beyond this receptor: The quantity of clinical and demographic metadata differed by source and by participant and was supplied without curation.

Enrolling through a virtual design, the prospective study's participants ranged in age from about 18 to 89 years and lived across 20 to 30 United States geographic areas. In the prospective study, participants were assigned to cohorts based on the clinical history participants reported in a screening survey and a study questionnaire. Recovered participants in ImmuneRACE Cohort 3 were defined as having two consecutive negative NP/OP PCR tests, clearance from a healthcare professional, or resolution of symptoms. Each participant in the prospective study had whole blood, serum and a nasopharyngeal or oropharyngeal swab collected by mobile phlebotomists. Participants in the prospective study had the option to provide additional blood draws and questionnaires over a roughly two-month period. Prospective study blood samples were shipped either frozen or at room temperature before DNA extraction. TCRbeta CDR3 regions were amplified from genomic DNA by means of the immunoSEQ Assay, a bias-controlled multiplex PCR. In the authors' own workflow: The number of nucleated cells in each sample was estimated by amplification of reference gene primers within the assay. To quantify the absolute abundance of each unique TCRbeta CDR3 rearrangement, sequence reads were collapsed and filtered. For each sample, productive Simpson clonality was calculated by taking the square root of Simpson's diversity index across productive rearrangements. Entries here come from immuneACCESS through TCRdb and include only in-frame sequences with V and J called. Some clones fail to appear in such tables; in the studies checked, an unresolved V gene covers under half of the shortfall, and the cause of the remainder is unknown. Clone size and V and J calls were adopted from that table, with D and trimming inferred from the DNA. The sample records about 260,000 clones, over 75% of which are singletons. The ten largest clonotypes hold around 2% of the sample.

The junction carries 14 bases between V and J, which are trimmed by 2 bases and 4 bases respectively. From cysteine to phenylalanine, the CDR3 is 15 amino acids long. Left in the record is the CDR3 DNA by itself, 45 bases read in frame from the first base. In the germline V gene (reference sequence), CDR1 corresponds to MNHEY and CDR2 to SMNVEV. Details on this clone: Its antigen is not yet known. No base quality values were provided; no much bigger clone lies one nucleotide off.

The chain was built from TRBV27 and TRBJ1-1; the D gene lacks a confident call. The TCR originated in a woman aged 18-29 years who had recovered from COVID-19. The sequencing input was PBMCs or T cells enriched from blood (not recorded which). The CDR3 region: CASSLRSEGFTEAFF. The nucleotides are TGTGCCAGCAGTTTACGGTCGGAGGGATTCACTGAAGCTTTCTTT.